Listed below are T cell receptor beta chains from one sample, sequenced in a study of blood T cell repertoires in COVID-19. TCRdb keeps only in-frame clones here, not all; method: immunoSEQ multiplex PCR. The profile shows about 240,000 clones, 85% of them singletons. The sequencing input was peripheral blood. These receptors were obtained from a woman aged 55 to 70 with active or convalescent COVID-19. CDR3s include the opening cysteine and the closing phenylalanine or tryptophan. D genes are given only for firm matches. A clone size is listed for some rows: how often the clone was seen (once, few, many), or a class if it is expanded.

D gene: TRBD2
J gene: TRBJ2-2
clone size: -
V gene: TRBV18
CDR3 DNA: TGTGCCAGCTCACCACGGGCTAGCGGGACGGCGGCCGGGGAGCTGTTTTTT
CDR3 protein: CASSPRASGTAAGELFF

D gene: TRBD1
J gene: TRBJ1-3
clone size: many
V gene: TRBV19
CDR3 DNA: TGTGCCAGTAGCCTGGGACAGGGTGTTGGAAACACCATATATTTT
CDR3 protein: CASSLGQGVGNTIYF

D gene: TRBD1
J gene: TRBJ1-4
clone size: -
V gene: TRBV6-6
CDR3 DNA: TGTGCCAGCAGGGAAGGGACAGGGGGTGAAAAACTGTTTTTT
CDR3 protein: CASREGTGGEKLFF

D gene: TRBD2
J gene: TRBJ2-3
clone size: -
V gene: TRBV4-2
CDR3 DNA: TGTGCCAGCAGCCAAGACTCTAGCGGGGGTACCACAGATACGCAGTATTTT
CDR3 protein: CASSQDSSGGTTDTQYF

D gene: TRBD1
J gene: TRBJ1-1
clone size: once
V gene: TRBV7-9
CDR3 DNA: TGTGCCAGCAGCTCTATACACCTACAGGGGGCAGTGAACACTGAAGCTTTCTTT
CDR3 protein: CASSSIHLQGAVNTEAFF

D gene: TRBD2
J gene: TRBJ2-7
clone size: -
V gene: TRBV30
CDR3 DNA: TGTGCCTGGAGTAGGTTAGCGGGAGGGCCGTCGACCTACGAGCAGTACTTC
CDR3 protein: CAWSRLAGGPSTYEQYF

D gene: TRBD2
J gene: TRBJ2-1
clone size: -
V gene: TRBV7-2
CDR3 DNA: TGTGCCAGCAGCACCTTAGCGGGGGCCTACAATGAGCAGTTCTTC
CDR3 protein: CASSTLAGAYNEQFF

D gene: -
J gene: TRBJ1-2
clone size: -
V gene: TRBV6-1
CDR3 DNA: TGTGCCAGCAGTGAATGGTGGGGCGGGGATAGGTATGGCTACACCTTC
CDR3 protein: CASSEWWGGDRYGYTF

D gene: -
J gene: TRBJ1-2
clone size: once
V gene: TRBV6-2/TRBV6-3
CDR3 DNA: TGTGCCAGCAGTTTTCAGGAACGGGGCTACACCTTC
CDR3 protein: CASSFQERGYTF

D gene: TRBD1
J gene: TRBJ1-2
clone size: -
V gene: TRBV7-9
CDR3 DNA: TGTGCCAGCAGCTGGCCGGGACAGGCCGTTTCAGGCTATGGCTACACCTTC
CDR3 protein: CASSWPGQAVSGYGYTF

D gene: -
J gene: TRBJ2-1
clone size: few
V gene: TRBV5-1
CDR3 DNA: TGCGCCAGCAGCTTGGGACTAGATCCAGCTGAGCAGTTCTTC
CDR3 protein: CASSLGLDPAEQFF

D gene: -
J gene: TRBJ1-4
clone size: -
V gene: TRBV10-3
CDR3 DNA: TGTGCCATCAGTGATCGGGCCTCCCAGGGGCGTGAAAAACTGTTTTTT
CDR3 protein: CAISDRASQGREKLFF

D gene: -
J gene: TRBJ1-6
clone size: -
V gene: TRBV25-1
CDR3 DNA: TGTGCCAGCAGTGGGCACGGGGGGACATTTTCACCCCTCCACTTT
CDR3 protein: CASSGHGGTFSPLHF

D gene: -
J gene: TRBJ2-1
clone size: -
V gene: TRBV4-2
CDR3 DNA: TGTGCCAGCAGGAAGGAGGGCCTTGATGAGCAGTTCTTC
CDR3 protein: CASRKEGLDEQFF

D gene: -
J gene: TRBJ2-1
clone size: -
V gene: TRBV19
CDR3 DNA: TGTGCCAGTAGTATTACGGTGAGCTCCTACAATGAGCAGTTCTTC
CDR3 protein: CASSITVSSYNEQFF

D gene: -
J gene: TRBJ1-3
clone size: -
V gene: TRBV5-6
CDR3 DNA: TGTGCCAGCAGCTGGACATACTCTGGAAACACCATATATTTT
CDR3 protein: CASSWTYSGNTIYF

D gene: -
J gene: TRBJ2-2
clone size: many
V gene: TRBV9
CDR3 DNA: TGTGCCAGCAGCGTATTCGGGGGGAACACCGGGGAGCTGTTTTTT
CDR3 protein: CASSVFGGNTGELFF

D gene: -
J gene: TRBJ2-7
clone size: -
V gene: TRBV28
CDR3 DNA: TGTGCCATCCCGGGCCAAAGGGGCGAGCAGTACTTC
CDR3 protein: CAIPGQRGEQYF

D gene: -
J gene: TRBJ1-2
clone size: -
V gene: TRBV27
CDR3 DNA: TGTGCCAGCAGTTTATTAGGGGGCTATGGCTACACCTTC
CDR3 protein: CASSLLGGYGYTF

D gene: TRBD1
J gene: TRBJ1-2
clone size: -
V gene: TRBV24-1
CDR3 DNA: TGTGCCACCAGTCAGGGGGCAAGGTATGGCTACACCTTC
CDR3 protein: CATSQGARYGYTF

D gene: -
J gene: TRBJ1-1
clone size: many
V gene: TRBV5-1
CDR3 DNA: TGCGCCAGCAGCTTAGCAGGCCCACCTCAAGAAGCTTTCTTT
CDR3 protein: CASSLAGPPQEAFF

D gene: TRBD1
J gene: TRBJ2-1
clone size: once
V gene: TRBV7-8
CDR3 DNA: TGTGCCAGCAGCACCCCGGGACAGGGGATGTACAATGAGCAGTTCTTC
CDR3 protein: CASSTPGQGMYNEQFF

D gene: TRBD2
J gene: TRBJ2-2
clone size: -
V gene: TRBV18
CDR3 DNA: TGTGCCAGCTCACCGGGAGGGGCCCTCGGCGGGGAGCTGTTTTTT
CDR3 protein: CASSPGGALGGELFF

D gene: -
J gene: TRBJ1-1
clone size: -
V gene: TRBV18
CDR3 DNA: TGTGCCAGCTCGTCGACATCCAACACTGAAGCTTTCTTT
CDR3 protein: CASSSTSNTEAFF

D gene: -
J gene: TRBJ1-4
clone size: -
V gene: TRBV7-9
CDR3 DNA: TGTGCCAGCAGGCCACTTACACACGAGGATGAAAAACTGTTTTTT
CDR3 protein: CASRPLTHEDEKLFF

D gene: -
J gene: TRBJ2-1
clone size: many
V gene: TRBV12-3/TRBV12-4
CDR3 DNA: TGTGCCAGCCGGACAGAGTCCTACAATGAGCAGTTCTTC
CDR3 protein: CASRTESYNEQFF

D gene: TRBD1
J gene: TRBJ1-2
clone size: -
V gene: TRBV30
CDR3 DNA: TGTGCCTGGAGTAGGCACAGGGGGAACTATGGCTACACCTTC
CDR3 protein: CAWSRHRGNYGYTF

D gene: TRBD2
J gene: TRBJ2-7
clone size: -
V gene: TRBV2
CDR3 DNA: TGTGCCAGCGGTGGGACTAGCGTCTACGAGCAGTACTTC
CDR3 protein: CASGGTSVYEQYF

D gene: -
J gene: TRBJ1-1
clone size: large
V gene: TRBV25-1
CDR3 DNA: TGTGCCAGCAGTCCCCACGGCAGGGATACTGAAGCTTTCTTT
CDR3 protein: CASSPHGRDTEAFF

D gene: TRBD1
J gene: TRBJ2-1
clone size: -
V gene: TRBV7-9
CDR3 DNA: TGTGCCAGCAGCCGCCCGGGACAGGGATACAATGAGCAGTTCTTC
CDR3 protein: CASSRPGQGYNEQFF

D gene: -
J gene: TRBJ2-7
clone size: once
V gene: TRBV24-1
CDR3 DNA: TGTGCCACCAGTGATCCCAGCGCCACCTACGAGCAGTACTTC
CDR3 protein: CATSDPSATYEQYF

D gene: TRBD1
J gene: TRBJ2-2
clone size: -
V gene: TRBV9
CDR3 DNA: TGTGCCAGCAGCGTAGCTACAGGGGGGCCAGGGGACACCGGGGAGCTGTTTTTT
CDR3 protein: CASSVATGGPGDTGELFF

D gene: -
J gene: TRBJ2-7
clone size: -
V gene: TRBV4-1
CDR3 DNA: TGCGCCAGCAGCCGAGGGTACTCGCTTGGAGAGCAGTACTTC
CDR3 protein: CASSRGYSLGEQYF

D gene: -
J gene: TRBJ1-1
clone size: few
V gene: TRBV19
CDR3 DNA: TGTGCCAGTAGTATCAGGGTCGGTGAAGCTTTCTTT
CDR3 protein: CASSIRVGEAFF

D gene: TRBD1
J gene: TRBJ2-5
clone size: -
V gene: TRBV11-1
CDR3 DNA: TGTGCCAGCAGTTACGCCAGGGGGCGAGAGACCCAGTACTTC
CDR3 protein: CASSYARGRETQYF

D gene: TRBD1
J gene: TRBJ2-5
clone size: -
V gene: TRBV10-3
CDR3 DNA: TGTGCCATCAGGTCGGGACAGGGCCAAGAGACCCAGTACTTC
CDR3 protein: CAIRSGQGQETQYF